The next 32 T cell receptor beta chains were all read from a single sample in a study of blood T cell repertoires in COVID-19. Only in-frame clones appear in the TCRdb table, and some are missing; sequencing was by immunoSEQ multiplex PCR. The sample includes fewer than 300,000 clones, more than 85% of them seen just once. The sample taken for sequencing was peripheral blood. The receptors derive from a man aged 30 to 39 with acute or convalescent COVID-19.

The CDR3 DNA is TGTGCCAGCAGGGGACGGAGGGGGGGTGAGCAGTTCTTC. Translating it yields CASRGRRGGEQFF. The chain is built from TRBV6-5 and TRBJ2-1, with D perhaps matching TRBD2 (7 bases). The CDR3 spans 13 residues. The germline V gene has CDR1 MNHEY and CDR2 SVGAGI. V was pared by 6 bases and J by 9 bases, with 15 bases between.

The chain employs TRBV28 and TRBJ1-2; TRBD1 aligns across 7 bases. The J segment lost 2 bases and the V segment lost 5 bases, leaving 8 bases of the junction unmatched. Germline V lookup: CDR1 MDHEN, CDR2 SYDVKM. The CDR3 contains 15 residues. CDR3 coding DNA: TGTGCCAGCAGTCAGGGGGGCGCTGGGAACTATGGCTACACCTTC. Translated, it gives CASSQGGAGNYGYTF.

The CDR3 DNA reads as TGTGCCAGTACCACGGTGGGAGGTCCGAACTCTGGAAACACCATATATTTT. This sequence encodes CASTTVGGPNSGNTIYF. The chain is built from TRBV19 and TRBJ1-3, with D hard to call. This CDR3 region has 17 residues. V lost 7 bases and J 0 bases, leaving 19 bases between the germline ends. Germline V gene sequence: CDR1 LNHDA, CDR2 SQIVND (reference sequence).

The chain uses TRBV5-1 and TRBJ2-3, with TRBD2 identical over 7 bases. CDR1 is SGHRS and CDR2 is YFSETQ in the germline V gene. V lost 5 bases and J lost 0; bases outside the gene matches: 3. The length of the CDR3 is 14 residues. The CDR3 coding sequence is TGCGCCAGCAGGGATAGCGGGAGCACAGATACGCAGTATTTT. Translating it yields CASRDSGSTDTQYF.

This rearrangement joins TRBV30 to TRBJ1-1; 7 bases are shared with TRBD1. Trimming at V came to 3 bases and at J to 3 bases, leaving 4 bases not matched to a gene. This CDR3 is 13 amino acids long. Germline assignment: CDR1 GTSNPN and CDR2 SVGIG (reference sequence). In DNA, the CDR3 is TGTGCCTGGAGCTTTACAGGGGACACTGAAGCTTTCTTT. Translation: CAWSFTGDTEAFF.

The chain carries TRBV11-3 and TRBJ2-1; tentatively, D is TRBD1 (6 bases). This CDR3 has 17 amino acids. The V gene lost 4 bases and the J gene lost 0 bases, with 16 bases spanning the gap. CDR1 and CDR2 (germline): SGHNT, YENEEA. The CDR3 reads CASSSHPGQSSYNEQFF. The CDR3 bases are TGTGCCAGCAGCTCCCACCCGGGACAAAGCTCCTACAATGAGCAGTTCTTC.

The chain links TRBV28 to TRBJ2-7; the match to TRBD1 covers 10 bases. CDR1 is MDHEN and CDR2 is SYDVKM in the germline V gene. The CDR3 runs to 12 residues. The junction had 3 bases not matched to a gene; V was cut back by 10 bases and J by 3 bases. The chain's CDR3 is CATGTGVYEQYF. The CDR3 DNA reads TGTGCCACCGGGACAGGGGTCTACGAGCAGTACTTC.

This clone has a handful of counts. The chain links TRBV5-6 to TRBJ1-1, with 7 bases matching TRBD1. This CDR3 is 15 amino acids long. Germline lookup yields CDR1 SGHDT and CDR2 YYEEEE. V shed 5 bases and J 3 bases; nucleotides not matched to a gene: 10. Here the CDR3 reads CASRPYRGYHTEAFF. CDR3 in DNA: TGTGCCAGCAGGCCGTACAGGGGCTACCACACTGAAGCTTTCTTT.

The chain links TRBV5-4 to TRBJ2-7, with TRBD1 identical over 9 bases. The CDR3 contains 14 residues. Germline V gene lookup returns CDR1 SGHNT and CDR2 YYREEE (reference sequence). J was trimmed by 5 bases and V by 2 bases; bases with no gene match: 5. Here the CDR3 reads CASSLRDRENEQYF. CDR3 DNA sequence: TGTGCCAGCAGCTTACGGGACAGGGAAAACGAGCAGTACTTC.

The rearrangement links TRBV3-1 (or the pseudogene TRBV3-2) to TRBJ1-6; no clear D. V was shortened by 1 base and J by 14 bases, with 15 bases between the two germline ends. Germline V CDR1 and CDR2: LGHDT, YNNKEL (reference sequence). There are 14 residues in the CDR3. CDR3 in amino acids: CASSQVLKRATLHF. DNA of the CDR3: TGTGCCAGCAGCCAAGTCCTTAAGAGGGCCACCCTCCACTTT.

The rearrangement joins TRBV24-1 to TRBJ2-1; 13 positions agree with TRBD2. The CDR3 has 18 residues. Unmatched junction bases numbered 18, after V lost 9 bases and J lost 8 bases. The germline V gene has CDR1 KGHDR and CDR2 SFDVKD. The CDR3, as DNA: TGTGCCACCGGCCCACGGCGGACTAGCGGGAGAAAAGGTTATGAGCAGTTCTTC. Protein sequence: CATGPRRTSGRKGYEQFF.

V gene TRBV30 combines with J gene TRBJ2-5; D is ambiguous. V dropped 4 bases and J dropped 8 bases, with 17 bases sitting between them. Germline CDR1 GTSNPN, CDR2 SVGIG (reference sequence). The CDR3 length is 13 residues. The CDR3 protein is CAWKALSSGTQYF. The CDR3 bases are TGTGCCTGGAAGGCTCTCTCTTCAGGCACCCAGTACTTC.

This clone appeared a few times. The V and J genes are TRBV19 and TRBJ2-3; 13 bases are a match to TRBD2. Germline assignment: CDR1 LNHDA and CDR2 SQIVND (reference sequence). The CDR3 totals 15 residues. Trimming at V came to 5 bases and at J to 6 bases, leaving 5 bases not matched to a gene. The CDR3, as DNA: TGTGCCAGTAGTCCCCGGACTAGCGGGAGTGATACGCAGTATTTT. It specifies CASSPRTSGSDTQYF.

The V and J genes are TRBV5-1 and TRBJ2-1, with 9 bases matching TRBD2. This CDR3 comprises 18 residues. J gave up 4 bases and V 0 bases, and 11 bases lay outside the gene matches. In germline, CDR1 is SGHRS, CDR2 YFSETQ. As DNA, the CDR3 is TGCGCCAGCAGCTTGGAGGGGGCGGGGGGGCAACTATACAATGAGCAGTTCTTC. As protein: CASSLEGAGGQLYNEQFF.

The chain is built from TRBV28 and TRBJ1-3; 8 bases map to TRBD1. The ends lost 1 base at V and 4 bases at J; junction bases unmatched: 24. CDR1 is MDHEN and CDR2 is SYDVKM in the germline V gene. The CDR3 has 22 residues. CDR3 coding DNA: TGTGCCAGCAGTTTATCTTCCCTCTCCGGGACAGGAGGACTGAGGTGGGGAAACACCATATATTTT. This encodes CASSLSSLSGTGGLRWGNTIYF.

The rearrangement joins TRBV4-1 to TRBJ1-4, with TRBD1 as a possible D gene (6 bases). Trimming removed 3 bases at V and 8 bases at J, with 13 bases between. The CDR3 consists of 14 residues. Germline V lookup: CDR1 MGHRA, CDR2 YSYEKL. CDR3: CASSQNRVSEKLFF. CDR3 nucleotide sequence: TGCGCCAGCAGCCAGAACAGGGTTAGCGAAAAACTGTTTTTT.

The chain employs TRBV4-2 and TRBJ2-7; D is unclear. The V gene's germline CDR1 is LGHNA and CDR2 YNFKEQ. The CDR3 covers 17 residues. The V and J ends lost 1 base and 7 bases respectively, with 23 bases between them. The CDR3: CASSQGVQALGLEEQYF. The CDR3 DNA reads TGTGCCAGCAGCCAAGGAGTCCAAGCCTTGGGTTTGGAGGAGCAGTACTTC.

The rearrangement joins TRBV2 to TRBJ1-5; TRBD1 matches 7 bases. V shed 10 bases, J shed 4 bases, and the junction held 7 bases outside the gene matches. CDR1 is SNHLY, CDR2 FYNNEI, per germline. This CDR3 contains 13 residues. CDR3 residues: CATGGDRNQPQHF. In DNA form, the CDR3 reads TGTGCCACGGGAGGGGACAGAAATCAGCCCCAGCATTTT.

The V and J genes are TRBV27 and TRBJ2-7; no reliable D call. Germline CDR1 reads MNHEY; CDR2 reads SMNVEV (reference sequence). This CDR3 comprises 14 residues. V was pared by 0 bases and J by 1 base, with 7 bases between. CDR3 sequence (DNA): TGTGCCAGCAGTTTATCCCAGGTGTCCTACGAGCAGTACTTC. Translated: CASSLSQVSYEQYF.

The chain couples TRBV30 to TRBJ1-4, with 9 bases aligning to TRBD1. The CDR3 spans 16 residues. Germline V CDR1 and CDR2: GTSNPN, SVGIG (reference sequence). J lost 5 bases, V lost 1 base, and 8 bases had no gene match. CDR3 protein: CAWSAGQGGGNEKLFF. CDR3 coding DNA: TGTGCCTGGAGTGCGGGACAGGGCGGAGGAAATGAAAAACTGTTTTTT.

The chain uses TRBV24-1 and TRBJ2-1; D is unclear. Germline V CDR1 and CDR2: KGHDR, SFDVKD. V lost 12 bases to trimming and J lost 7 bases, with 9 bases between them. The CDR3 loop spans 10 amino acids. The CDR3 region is CAPTGNEQFF. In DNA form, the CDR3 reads TGTGCCCCCACCGGTAATGAGCAGTTCTTC.

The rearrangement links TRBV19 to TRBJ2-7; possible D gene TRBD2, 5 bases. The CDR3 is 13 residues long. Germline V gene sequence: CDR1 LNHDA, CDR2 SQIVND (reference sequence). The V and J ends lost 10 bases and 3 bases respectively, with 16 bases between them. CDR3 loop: CATRDHNGYEQYF. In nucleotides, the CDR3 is TGTGCCACACGGGATCACAATGGCTACGAGCAGTACTTC.

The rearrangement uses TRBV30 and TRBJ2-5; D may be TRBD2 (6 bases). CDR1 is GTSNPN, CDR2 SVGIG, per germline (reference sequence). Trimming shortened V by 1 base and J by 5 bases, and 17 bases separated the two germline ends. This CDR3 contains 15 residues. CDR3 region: CAWSAFSGAGETQYF. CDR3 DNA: TGTGCCTGGAGTGCCTTTTCGGGAGCAGGGGAGACCCAGTACTTC. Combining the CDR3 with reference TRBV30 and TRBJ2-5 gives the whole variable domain SQTIHQWPATLVQPVGSPLSLECTVEGTSNPNLYWYRQAAGRGLQLLFYSVGIGQISSEVPQNLSASRPQDRQFILSSKKLLLSDSGFYLCAWSAFSGAGETQYFGPGTRLLVL.

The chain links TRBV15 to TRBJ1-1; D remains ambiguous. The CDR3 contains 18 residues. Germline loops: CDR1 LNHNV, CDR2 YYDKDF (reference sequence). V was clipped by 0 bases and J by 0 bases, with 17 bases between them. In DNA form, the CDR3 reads TGTGCCACCAGCAGAGATCTCGGGTTAAAGAACATGAACACTGAAGCTTTCTTT. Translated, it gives CATSRDLGLKNMNTEAFF.

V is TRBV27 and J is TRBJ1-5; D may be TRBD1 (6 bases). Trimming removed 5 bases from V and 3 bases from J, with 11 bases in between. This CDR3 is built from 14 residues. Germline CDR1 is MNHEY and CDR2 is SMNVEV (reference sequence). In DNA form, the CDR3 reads TGTGCCAGCAGTAAAACAGGGTTCAATCAGCCCCAGCATTTT. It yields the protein CASSKTGFNQPQHF.

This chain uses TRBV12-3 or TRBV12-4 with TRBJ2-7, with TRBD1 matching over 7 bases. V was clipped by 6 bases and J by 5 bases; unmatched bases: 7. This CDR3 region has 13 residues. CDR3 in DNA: TGTGCCAGCAGCCCAGGGGGTTTCAACGAGCAGTACTTC. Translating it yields CASSPGGFNEQYF.

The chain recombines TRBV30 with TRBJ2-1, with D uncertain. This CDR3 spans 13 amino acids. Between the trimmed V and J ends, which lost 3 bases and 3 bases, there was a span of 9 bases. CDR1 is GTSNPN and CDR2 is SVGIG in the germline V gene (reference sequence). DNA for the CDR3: TGTGCCTGGAGGGCCTTCAGCTACAATGAGCAGTTCTTC. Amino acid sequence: CAWRAFSYNEQFF.

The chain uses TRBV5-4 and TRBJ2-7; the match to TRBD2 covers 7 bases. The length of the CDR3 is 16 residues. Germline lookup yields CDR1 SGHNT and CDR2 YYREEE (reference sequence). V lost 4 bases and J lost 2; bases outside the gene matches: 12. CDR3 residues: CASSLGGDAVAYEQYF. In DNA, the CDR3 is TGTGCCAGCAGCCTGGGGGGGGACGCTGTTGCCTACGAGCAGTACTTC.

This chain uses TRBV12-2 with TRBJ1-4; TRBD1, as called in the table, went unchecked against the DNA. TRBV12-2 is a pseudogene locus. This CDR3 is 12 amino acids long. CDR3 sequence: CASRLGAEKLFF. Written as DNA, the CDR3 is TGTGCAAGTCGCCTAGGGGCTGAAAAACTGTTTTTT.

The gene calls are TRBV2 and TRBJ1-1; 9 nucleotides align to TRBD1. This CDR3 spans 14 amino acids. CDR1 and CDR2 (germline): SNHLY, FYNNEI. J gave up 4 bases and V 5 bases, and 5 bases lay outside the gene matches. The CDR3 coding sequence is TGTGCCAGCAGTCGGGACAGGGAAGGCACTGAAGCTTTCTTT. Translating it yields CASSRDREGTEAFF.

The CDR3 coding sequence is TGCGCCAGCAGCCCAGGACAGACGGACCGCTATGGCTACACCTTC. Its protein is CASSPGQTDRYGYTF. V usage is TRBV4-1 and J usage is TRBJ1-2, with D possibly being TRBD1 (6 bases). Looked up from germline, CDR1 is MGHRA and CDR2 is YSYEKL. V lost 4 bases to trimming and J lost 4 bases, with 16 bases between them. CDR3 length: 15 residues.

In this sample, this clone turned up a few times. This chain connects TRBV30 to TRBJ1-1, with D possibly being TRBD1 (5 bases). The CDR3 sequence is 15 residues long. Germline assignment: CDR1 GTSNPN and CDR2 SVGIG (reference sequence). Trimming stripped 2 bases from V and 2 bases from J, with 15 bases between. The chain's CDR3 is CAWSLPLGLNTEAFF. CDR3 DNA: TGTGCCTGGAGTCTCCCCCTGGGACTTAACACTGAAGCTTTCTTT.